This TCR beta chain was found in a study of cytomegalovirus exposure and HLA in healthy donors. Healthy individuals who donated bone marrow served as the donors. The PCR had 60 Vbeta and 13 Jbeta primers. Sequencing was performed with immunoSEQ multiplex PCR; in TCRdb, only in-frame clones are kept and a portion is missing. This table has roughly 150,000 clones, roughly four fifths appearing once. V lost 0 bases and J 2 bases, leaving 9 bases between the germline ends. Germline loops: CDR1 MGHRA, CDR2 YSYEKL. CDR3 length: 15 amino acids. This sequence joins TRBV4-1 and TRBJ2-3; D is unclear. This sequence originates from a young man in good health and CMV-seronegative. Sequencing input: PBMCs. This CDR3 is CASSQDFPFTDTQYF. CDR3 nucleotides: TGCGCCAGCAGCCAAGACTTTCCGTTCACAGATACGCAGTATTTT.